One sample yielded the 5 T cell receptor beta chains listed below, sequenced in a study of shared clonotypes between healthy human individuals. Naive CD8 cells lacked CD45RO, underwent positive selection for CCR7 and left out terminally differentiated effector memory CD45RA+ cells. The method was immunoSEQ multiplex PCR; TCRdb's version includes in-frame clones alone and lacks a portion of them. In the table there are about 2 million clones, around 96% of which are singletons. The sample was naive CD8+ T cells sorted from blood. The source of these receptors is a man younger than 35 in good health.

V usage is TRBV2 and J usage is TRBJ1-6; D is unresolved. The CDR3 consists of 10 residues. V was trimmed by 8 bases and J by 17 bases, leaving 13 bases between them. Germline CDR1 is SNHLY and CDR2 is FYNNEI. The CDR3 nucleotides are TGTGCCAGCCGCCTGGGTTTTATCCACTTT. Translation: CASRLGFIHF.

For this clone: Other DNA sequences in the sample encode the same CDR3. The chain is built from TRBV7-6 and TRBJ2-5; D not certain. The CDR3 totals 14 residues. Trimming pared 2 bases from V and 2 bases from J, leaving 9 bases between. Per germline, CDR1 SGHVS and CDR2 FNYEAQ. CDR3 protein: CASSLLGGQETQYF. DNA of the CDR3: TGTGCCAGCAGCTTATTGGGCGGTCAAGAGACCCAGTACTTC. Variable domain in full (rest from reference TRBV7-6 and TRBJ2-5): GAGVSQSPRYKVTKRGQDVALRCDPISGHVSLYWYRQALGQGPEFLTYFNYEAQQDKSGLPNDRFSAERPEGSISTLTIQRTEQRDSAMYRCASSLLGGQETQYFGPGTRLLVL.

Of note for this clone: Distinct nucleotide sequences in the sample also encode this CDR3. The chain employs TRBV9 and TRBJ2-7, with D perhaps matching TRBD1 (7 bases). The length of the CDR3 is 13 residues. V lost 4 bases, J lost 6 bases, and 14 bases lay in between. Germline V gene data show CDR1 as SGDLS and CDR2 as YYNGEE. Written as DNA, the CDR3 is TGTGCCAGCAGCCCCCGACAGGGAGGCGAGCAGTACTTC. Its protein product is CASSPRQGGEQYF.

The chain employs TRBV27 and TRBJ2-5, with 9 bases lining up with TRBD1. The CDR3 runs to 13 residues. CDR1 and CDR2 (germline): MNHEY, SMNVEV (reference sequence). Germline trimming cut 7 bases from V and 7 bases from J; bases unmatched to any gene: 7. DNA for the CDR3: TGTGCCAGCACCTCGCCGGGACAGGGGACCCAGTACTTC. Protein sequence: CASTSPGQGTQYF.

The CDR3 protein is CASSLVGDNQPQHF. The CDR3 coding sequence is TGTGCCAGCAGCTTGGTTGGGGACAATCAGCCCCAGCATTTT. The chain uses TRBV5-6 and TRBJ1-5; no reliable D call. CDR1 is SGHDT and CDR2 is YYEEEE in the germline V gene. V lost 0 bases to trimming and J lost 3 bases, with 7 bases between them. The CDR3 is 14 residues long.